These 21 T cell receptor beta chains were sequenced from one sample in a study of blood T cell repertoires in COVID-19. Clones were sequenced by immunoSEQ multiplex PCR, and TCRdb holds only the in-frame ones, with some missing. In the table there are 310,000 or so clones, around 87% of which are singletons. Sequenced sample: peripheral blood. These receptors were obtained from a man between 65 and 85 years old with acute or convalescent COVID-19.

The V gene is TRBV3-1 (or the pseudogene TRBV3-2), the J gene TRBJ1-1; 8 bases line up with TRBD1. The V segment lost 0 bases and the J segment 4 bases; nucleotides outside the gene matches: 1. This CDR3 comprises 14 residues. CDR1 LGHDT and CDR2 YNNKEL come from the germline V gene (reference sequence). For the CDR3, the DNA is TGTGCCAGCAGCCAAGAGGGACAGGTCACTGAAGCTTTCTTT. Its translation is CASSQEGQVTEAFF.

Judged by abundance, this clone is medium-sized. CDR3 in amino acids: CASSIDRTQPQHF. For the CDR3, the DNA is TGTGCCAGCAGTATCGACAGGACTCAGCCCCAGCATTTT. The J gene is TRBJ1-5, the V gene TRBV2, with a possible D match to TRBD1 (6 bases). CDR1 and CDR2 from the germline V gene are SNHLY and FYNNEI. Trimming shortened V by 5 bases and J by 6 bases, and 11 bases separated the two germline ends. This CDR3 has 13 amino acids.

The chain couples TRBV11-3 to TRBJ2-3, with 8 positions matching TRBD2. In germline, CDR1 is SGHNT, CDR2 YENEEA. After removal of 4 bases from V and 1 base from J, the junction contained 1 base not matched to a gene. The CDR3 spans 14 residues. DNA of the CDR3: TGTGCCAGCAGCTCGGGACTAGGCACAGATACGCAGTATTTT. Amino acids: CASSSGLGTDTQYF.

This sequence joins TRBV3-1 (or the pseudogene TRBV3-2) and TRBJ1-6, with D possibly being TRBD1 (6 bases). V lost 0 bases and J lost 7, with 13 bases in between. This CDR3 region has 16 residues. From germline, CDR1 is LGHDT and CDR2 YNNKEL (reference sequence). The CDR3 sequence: CASSQDRYQGNSPLHF. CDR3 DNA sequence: TGTGCCAGCAGCCAAGATCGGTATCAGGGGAATTCACCCCTCCACTTT.

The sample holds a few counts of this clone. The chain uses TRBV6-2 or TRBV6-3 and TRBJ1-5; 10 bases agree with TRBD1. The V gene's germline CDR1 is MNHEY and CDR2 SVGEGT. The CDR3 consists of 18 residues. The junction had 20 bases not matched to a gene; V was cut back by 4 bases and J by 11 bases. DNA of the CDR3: TGTGCCAGCAGTTGGTCAAAGACCGGGACAGGGGTAATGTCGGCCCAGCATTTT. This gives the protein CASSWSKTGTGVMSAQHF.

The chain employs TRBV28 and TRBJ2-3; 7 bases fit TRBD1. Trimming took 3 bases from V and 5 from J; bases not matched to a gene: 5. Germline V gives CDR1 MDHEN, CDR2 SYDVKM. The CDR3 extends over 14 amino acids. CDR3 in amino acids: CASSFGTVLDTQYF. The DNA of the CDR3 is TGTGCCAGCAGTTTCGGGACAGTCCTAGATACGCAGTATTTT.

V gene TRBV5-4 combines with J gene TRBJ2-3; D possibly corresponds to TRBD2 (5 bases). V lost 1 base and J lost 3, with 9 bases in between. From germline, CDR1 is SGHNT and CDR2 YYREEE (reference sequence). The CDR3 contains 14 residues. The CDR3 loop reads CASSLTSGTDTQYF. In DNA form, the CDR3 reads TGTGCCAGCAGCTTGACCAGCGGAACAGATACGCAGTATTTT.

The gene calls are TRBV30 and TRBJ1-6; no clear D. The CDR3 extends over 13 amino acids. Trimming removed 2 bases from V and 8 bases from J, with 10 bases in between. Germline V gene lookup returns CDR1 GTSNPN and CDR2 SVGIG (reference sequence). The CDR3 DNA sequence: TGTGCCTGGAGTCCTGGGCCCCATTCACCCCTCCACTTT. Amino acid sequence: CAWSPGPHSPLHF.

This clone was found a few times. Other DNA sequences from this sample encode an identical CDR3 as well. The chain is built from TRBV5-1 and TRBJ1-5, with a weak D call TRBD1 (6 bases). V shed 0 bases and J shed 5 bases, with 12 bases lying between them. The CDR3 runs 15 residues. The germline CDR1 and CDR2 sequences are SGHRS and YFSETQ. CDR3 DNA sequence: TGCGCCAGCAGCTTGGATGCAGGGGTGGATCAGCCCCAGCATTTT. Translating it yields CASSLDAGVDQPQHF.

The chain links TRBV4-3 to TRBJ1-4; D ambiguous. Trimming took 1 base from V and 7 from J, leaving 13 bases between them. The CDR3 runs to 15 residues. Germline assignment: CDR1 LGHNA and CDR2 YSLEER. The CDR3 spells CASSQVLGRGEKLFF. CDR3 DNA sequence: TGCGCCAGCAGCCAAGTCCTCGGTCGGGGTGAAAAACTGTTTTTT.

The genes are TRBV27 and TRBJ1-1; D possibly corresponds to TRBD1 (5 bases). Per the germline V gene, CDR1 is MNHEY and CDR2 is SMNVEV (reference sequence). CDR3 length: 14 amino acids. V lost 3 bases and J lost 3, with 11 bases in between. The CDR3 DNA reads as TGTGCCAGCAGTTTCAGGCAGGGATACACTGAAGCTTTCTTT. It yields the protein CASSFRQGYTEAFF.

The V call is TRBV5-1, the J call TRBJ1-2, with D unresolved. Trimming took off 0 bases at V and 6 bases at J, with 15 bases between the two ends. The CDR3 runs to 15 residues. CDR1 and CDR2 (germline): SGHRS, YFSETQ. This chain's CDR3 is CASSLGGLLGDGYTF. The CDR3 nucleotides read TGCGCCAGCAGCTTGGGCGGCCTACTCGGGGATGGCTACACCTTC.

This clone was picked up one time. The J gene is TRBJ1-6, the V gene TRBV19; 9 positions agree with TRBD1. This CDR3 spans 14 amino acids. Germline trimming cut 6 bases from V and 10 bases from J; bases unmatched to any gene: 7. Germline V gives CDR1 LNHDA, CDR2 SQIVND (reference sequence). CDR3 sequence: CASRAGQGSSPLHF. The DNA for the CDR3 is TGTGCCAGTAGGGCGGGACAGGGATCCTCACCCCTCCACTTT.

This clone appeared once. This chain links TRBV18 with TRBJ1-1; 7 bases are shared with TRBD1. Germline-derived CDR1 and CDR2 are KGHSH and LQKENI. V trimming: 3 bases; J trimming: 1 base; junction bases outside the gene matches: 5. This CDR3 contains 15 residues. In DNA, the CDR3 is TGTGCCAGCTCACCGGCAGGGGGGCGGAACACTGAAGCTTTCTTT. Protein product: CASSPAGGRNTEAFF.

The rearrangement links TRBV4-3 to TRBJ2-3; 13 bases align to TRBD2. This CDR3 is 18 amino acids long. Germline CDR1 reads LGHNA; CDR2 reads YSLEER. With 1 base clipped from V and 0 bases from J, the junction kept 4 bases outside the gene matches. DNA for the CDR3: TGCGCCAGCAGCCAAGGACTAGCGGGAGGCTCTAGCACAGATACGCAGTATTTT. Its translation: CASSQGLAGGSSTDTQYF.

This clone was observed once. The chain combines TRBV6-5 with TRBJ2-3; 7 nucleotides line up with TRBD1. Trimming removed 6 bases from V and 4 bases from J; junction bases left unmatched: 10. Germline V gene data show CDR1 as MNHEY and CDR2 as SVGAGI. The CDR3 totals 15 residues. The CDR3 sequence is CASSPGTAKADTQYF. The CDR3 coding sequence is TGTGCCAGCAGCCCCGGGACAGCGAAAGCAGATACGCAGTATTTT.

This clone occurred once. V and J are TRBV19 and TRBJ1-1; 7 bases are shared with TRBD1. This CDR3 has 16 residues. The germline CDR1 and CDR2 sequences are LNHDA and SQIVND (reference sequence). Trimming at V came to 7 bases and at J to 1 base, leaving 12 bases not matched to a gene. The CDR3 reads CASIDMTGTTNTEAFF. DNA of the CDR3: TGTGCCAGTATCGATATGACAGGGACCACGAACACTGAAGCTTTCTTT. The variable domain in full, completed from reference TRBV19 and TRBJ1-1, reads DGGITQSPKYLFRKEGQNVTLSCEQNLNHDAMYWYRQDPGQGLRLIYYSQIVNDFQKGDIAEGYSVSREKKESFPLTVTSAQKNPTAFYLCASIDMTGTTNTEAFFGQGTRLTVV.

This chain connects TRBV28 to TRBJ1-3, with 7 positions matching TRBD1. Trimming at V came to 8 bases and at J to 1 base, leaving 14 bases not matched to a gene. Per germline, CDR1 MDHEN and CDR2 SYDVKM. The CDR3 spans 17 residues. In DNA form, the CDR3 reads TGTGCCAGCGCCGCGCCAGGGGGGATTATATCTGGAAACACCATATATTTT. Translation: CASAAPGGIISGNTIYF.

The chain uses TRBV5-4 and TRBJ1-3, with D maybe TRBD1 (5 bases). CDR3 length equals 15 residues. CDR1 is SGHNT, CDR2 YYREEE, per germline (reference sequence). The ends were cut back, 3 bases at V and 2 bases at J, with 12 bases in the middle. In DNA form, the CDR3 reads TGTGCCAGCAGCTCCCGACAGCGGGCTGGAAACACCATATATTTT. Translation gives CASSSRQRAGNTIYF.

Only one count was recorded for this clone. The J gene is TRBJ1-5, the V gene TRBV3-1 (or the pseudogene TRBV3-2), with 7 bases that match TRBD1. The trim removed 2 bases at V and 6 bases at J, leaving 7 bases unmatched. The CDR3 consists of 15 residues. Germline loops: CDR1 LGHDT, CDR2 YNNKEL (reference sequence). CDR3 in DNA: TGTGCCAGCAGCCAAACACAGGGGATAGCTCAGCCCCAGCATTTT. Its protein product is CASSQTQGIAQPQHF.

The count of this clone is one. The CDR3 sequence is CASSPPGRLGPYEQYF. The CDR3, as DNA: TGTGCCAGCTCACCACCGGGTCGCCTGGGGCCCTACGAGCAGTACTTC. The chain recombines TRBV18 with TRBJ2-7; possible D gene TRBD1, 5 bases. V was pared by 0 bases and J by 2 bases, with 14 bases between. CDR3 length equals 16 residues. The V gene's germline CDR1 is KGHSH and CDR2 LQKENI.